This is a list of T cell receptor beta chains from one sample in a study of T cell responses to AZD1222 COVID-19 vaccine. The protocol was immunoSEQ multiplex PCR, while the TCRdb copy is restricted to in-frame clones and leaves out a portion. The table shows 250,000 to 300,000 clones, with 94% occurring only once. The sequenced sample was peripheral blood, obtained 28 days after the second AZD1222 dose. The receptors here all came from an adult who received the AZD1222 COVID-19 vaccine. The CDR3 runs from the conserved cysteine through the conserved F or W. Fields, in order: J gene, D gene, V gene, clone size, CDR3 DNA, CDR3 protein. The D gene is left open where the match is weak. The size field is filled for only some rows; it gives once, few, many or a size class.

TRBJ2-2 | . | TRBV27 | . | TGTGCCAGCAGTTTCAGGACCCATTACACCGGGGAGCTGTTTTTT | CASSFRTHYTGELFF
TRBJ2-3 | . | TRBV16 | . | TGTGCCAGCAGCCAATTGGCGGGTCTTGGCACAGATACGCAGTATTTT | CASSQLAGLGTDTQYF
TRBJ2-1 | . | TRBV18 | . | TGTGCCAGCTCACCACCGACTGGAGCGCAGTTCTTC | CASSPPTGAQFF
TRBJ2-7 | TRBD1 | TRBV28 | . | TGTGCCAGCAGTCCCCCGGGACAGGCTAACAACGAGCAGTACTTC | CASSPPGQANNEQYF
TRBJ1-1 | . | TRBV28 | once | TGTGCCACCAACGGGGCGGGCACTGAAGCTTTCTTT | CATNGAGTEAFF
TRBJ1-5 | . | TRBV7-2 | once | TGTGCCAGCAGCAACAGACAGGGCAATCAGCCCCAGCATTTT | CASSNRQGNQPQHF
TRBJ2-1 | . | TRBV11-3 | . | TGTGCCAGCAGCTTAGCGCCGGACACCTACAATGAGCAGTTCTTC | CASSLAPDTYNEQFF
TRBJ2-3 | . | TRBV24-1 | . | TGTGCCACCAGCGGAAGCACAGATACGCAGTATTTT | CATSGSTDTQYF
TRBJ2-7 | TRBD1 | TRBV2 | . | TGTGCCAGCAGTGAAATCGGACAGGGGTCCTACGAGCAGTACTTC | CASSEIGQGSYEQYF
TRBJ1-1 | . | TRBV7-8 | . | TGTGCCAGCAGCCGTTTCGAGGGGACTGAAGCTTTCTTT | CASSRFEGTEAFF
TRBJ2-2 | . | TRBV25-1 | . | TGTGCCAGCAGTGAAGAGGGATCCGGGGAGCTGTTTTTT | CASSEEGSGELFF
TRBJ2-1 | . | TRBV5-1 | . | TGCGCCAGCAGTTTAAGGGGGGATGAGCAGTTCTTC | CASSLRGDEQFF
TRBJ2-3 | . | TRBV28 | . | TGTGCCAGCAGTTCCAAAGACTGGCAATATACGCAGTATTTT | CASSSKDWQYTQYF
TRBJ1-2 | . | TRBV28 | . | TGTGCCAGCAGTTTAAGGGGAGGGTATGGCTACACCTTC | CASSLRGGYGYTF
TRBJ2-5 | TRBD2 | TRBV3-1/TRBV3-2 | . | TGTGCCAGCATATTAGCGGGGACCCAAGAGACCCAGTACTTC | CASILAGTQETQYF